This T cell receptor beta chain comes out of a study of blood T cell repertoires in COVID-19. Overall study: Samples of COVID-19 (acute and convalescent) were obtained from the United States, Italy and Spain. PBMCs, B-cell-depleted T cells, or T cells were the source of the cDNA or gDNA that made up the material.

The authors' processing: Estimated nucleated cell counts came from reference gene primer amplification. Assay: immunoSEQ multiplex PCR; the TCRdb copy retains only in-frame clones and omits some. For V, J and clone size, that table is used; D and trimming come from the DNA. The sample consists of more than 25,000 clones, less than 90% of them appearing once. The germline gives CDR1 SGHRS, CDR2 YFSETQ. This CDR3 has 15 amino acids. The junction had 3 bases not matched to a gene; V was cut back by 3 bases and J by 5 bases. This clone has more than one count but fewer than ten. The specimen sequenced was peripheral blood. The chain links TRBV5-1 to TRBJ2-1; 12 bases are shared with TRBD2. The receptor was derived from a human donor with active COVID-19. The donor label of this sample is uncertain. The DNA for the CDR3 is TGCGCCAGCAGCTACGGACTAGCGGGAAACAATGAGCAGTTCTTC. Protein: CASSYGLAGNNEQFF.